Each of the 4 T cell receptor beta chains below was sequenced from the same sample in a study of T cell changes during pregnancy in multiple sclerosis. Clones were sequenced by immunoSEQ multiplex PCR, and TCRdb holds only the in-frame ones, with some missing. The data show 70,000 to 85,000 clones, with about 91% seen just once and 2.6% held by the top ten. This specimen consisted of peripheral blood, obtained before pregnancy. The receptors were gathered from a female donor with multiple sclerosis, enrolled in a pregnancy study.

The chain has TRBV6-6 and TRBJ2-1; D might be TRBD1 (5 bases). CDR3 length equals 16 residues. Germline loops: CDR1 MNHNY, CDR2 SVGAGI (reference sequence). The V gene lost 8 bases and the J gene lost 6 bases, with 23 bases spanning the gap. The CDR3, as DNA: TGTGCCAGCGTATTGATACAGCCAGGGTATCTCAATGAGCAGTTCTTC. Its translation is CASVLIQPGYLNEQFF.

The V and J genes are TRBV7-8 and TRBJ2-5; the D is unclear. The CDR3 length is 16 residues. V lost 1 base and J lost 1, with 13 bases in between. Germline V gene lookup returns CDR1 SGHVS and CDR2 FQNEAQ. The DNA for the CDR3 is TGTGCCAGCAGCTTAGAAGTCGGTCAAACCCAAGAGACCCAGTACTTC. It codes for CASSLEVGQTQETQYF.

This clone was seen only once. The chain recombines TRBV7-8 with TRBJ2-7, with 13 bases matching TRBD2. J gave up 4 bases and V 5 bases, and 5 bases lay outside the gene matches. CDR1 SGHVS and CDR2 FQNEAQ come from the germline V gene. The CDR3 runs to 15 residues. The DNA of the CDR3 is TGTGCCAGCAGCCCCTCGACTAGCGGGAGGTACGAGCAGTACTTC. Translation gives CASSPSTSGRYEQYF. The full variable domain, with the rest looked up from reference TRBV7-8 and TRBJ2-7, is GAGVSQSPRYKVAKRGQDVALRCDPISGHVSLFWYQQALGQGPEFLTYFQNEAQLDKSGLPSDRFFAERPEGSVSTLKIQRTQQEDSAVYLCASSPSTSGRYEQYFGPGTRLTVT.

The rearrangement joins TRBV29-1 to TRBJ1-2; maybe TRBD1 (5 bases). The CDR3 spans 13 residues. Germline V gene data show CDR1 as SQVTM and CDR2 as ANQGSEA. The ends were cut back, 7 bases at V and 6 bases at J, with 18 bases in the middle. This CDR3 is CSGGGYKSHGYTF. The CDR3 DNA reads TGCAGCGGTGGGGGGTACAAGTCTCATGGCTACACCTTC.